The rows below give T cell receptor beta chains drawn from one sample of a study of blood T cell repertoires in COVID-19. Data came from immunoSEQ multiplex PCR; TCRdb stores just in-frame clones and leaves some out. This sample yields around 250,000 clones, of which more than 80% are seen a single time; around 0.8% belongs to the top ten. The sample consisted of PBMCs or T cells enriched from blood (not recorded which). The receptors were gathered from a man aged 50-59 years who had been exposed to COVID-19. Both conserved end residues are part of each CDR3.

V gene,J gene,CDR3 length,CDR3 protein
TRBV9,TRBJ2-2,13,CAAFFSGAGELFF
TRBV9,TRBJ2-5,14,CASSRVQGRGTQYF
TRBV5-5,TRBJ2-6,19,CASSRTLAGGISGANVLTF
TRBV28,TRBJ1-2,14,CASSLQGRGYGYTF
TRBV5-1,TRBJ1-2,14,CASSINGQNYGYTF
TRBV9,TRBJ1-2,16,CASSPPGGAIFYGYTF
TRBV27,TRBJ1-1,14,CASSSRRGNTEAFF
TRBV5-1,TRBJ2-7,15,CASSPDNGLGYEQYF
TRBV28,TRBJ1-1,13,CASSFRGWAEAFF
TRBV30,TRBJ1-2,13,CAWSLSGEYGYTF
TRBV6-5,TRBJ1-5,16,CASSYPSTVSNQPQHF
TRBV11-2,TRBJ1-1,12,CASSRSSTEAFF
TRBV29-1,TRBJ1-2,15,CSVEVEWGQLGGYTF
TRBV28,TRBJ2-1,14,CASSLTGGFNEQFF
TRBV19,TRBJ2-1,15,CASSLAGGEYNEQFF
TRBV12-3/TRBV12-4,TRBJ1-5,13,CASSFRGNQPQHF
TRBV28,TRBJ2-4,16,CASSLSRRVDKNIQYF
TRBV28,TRBJ1-4,15,CASSPHDRDSEKLFF
TRBV11-3,TRBJ1-6,14,CASSLSPNSSPLHF
TRBV12-3/TRBV12-4,TRBJ2-7,13,CASSDRLSYEQYF
TRBV7-8,TRBJ1-1,14,CASSSGQGYTEAFF
TRBV7-3,TRBJ1-1,14,CASSLTGGNTEAFF
TRBV7-3,TRBJ2-2,16,CASSLDGGANTGELFF
TRBV30,TRBJ2-5,17,CAWRILGTSGRYETQYF
TRBV7-2,TRBJ1-3,15,CASTRVSLTGNTIYF
TRBV4-1,TRBJ2-1,18,CASSPPHKGEGTGVEQFF
TRBV18,TRBJ2-7,16,CASSPGLAGVSYEQYF
TRBV24-1,TRBJ1-1,12,CATSEGGTEAFF
TRBV5-1,TRBJ1-1,16,CASRQDAFPTNTEAFF
TRBV6-5,TRBJ2-3,15,CASTDAERVPDTQYF
TRBV25-1,TRBJ1-1,14,CASSVQGQGTEAFF
TRBV3-1/TRBV3-2,TRBJ1-1,14,CASSLFEGGSNAFF
TRBV2,TRBJ2-5,14,CASRGDRGKETQYF
TRBV9,TRBJ1-1,15,CASSVVGSPNTEAFF
TRBV5-1,TRBJ2-1,17,CASSWGSGPEGWNEQFF
TRBV7-2,TRBJ2-1,15,CASSSPWLAGDEQFF
TRBV5-8,TRBJ1-2,15,CASSSSGLVPYGYTF
TRBV28,TRBJ1-3,16,CASSLGRVNSGNTIYF
TRBV5-1,TRBJ1-4,15,CASSLFTGGDEKLFF
TRBV15,TRBJ1-1,13,CATSRQGNTEAFF
TRBV15,TRBJ1-2,15,CATSRELDRLYGYTF
TRBV18,TRBJ1-1,14,CASSQGAWRTEAFF
TRBV18,TRBJ1-5,14,CASSPLDSNQPQHF
TRBV7-9,TRBJ1-2,13,CASSLRGQDGYTF
TRBV5-1,TRBJ2-5,16,CASSLFAGLGQETQYF
TRBV7-9,TRBJ2-2,14,CASSPDRNTGELFF
TRBV7-2,TRBJ1-5,14,CASSHPGPRKPQHF
TRBV9,TRBJ2-2,14,CASSAQITAGELFF
TRBV27,TRBJ2-7,15,CASSLHGTGGYEQYF
TRBV5-4,TRBJ2-5,12,CASSPSRETQYF
TRBV19,TRBJ1-1,16,CASSPLRDRANTEAFF
TRBV7-3,TRBJ2-3,14,CASSKQGITDTQYF
TRBV2,TRBJ2-1,11,CASRNRGEQFF
TRBV9,TRBJ1-2,15,CASSVAGGRIDGYTF